These 23 T cell receptor beta chains came from one sample sequenced in a study of a mutant IDH1 vaccine in newly diagnosed glioma. The time point was: week 5, during vaccination. What each vaccine dose contained was 300 ug of mutant IDH1 20-mer peptide, accompanied by topical imiquimod. These TCRs' antigens remain unknown. Profiling relied on immunoSEQ multiplex PCR, and the TCRdb table lists in-frame clones only, not all of them. The top ten hold around 7.4% of the sample, which has about 50,000 clones, roughly 80% seen once. The input for sequencing was PBMCs, taken from a glioma patient whose treatment included an IDH1 peptide vaccine. The receptors shown here come from a woman aged 45 to 65 with glioma.

The CDR3 bases are TGCGCCAGCAGCTTGGACAGGGCTGGGGCCAACGTCCTGACTTTC. This codes for CASSLDRAGANVLTF. This sequence joins TRBV5-1 and TRBJ2-6; D possibly corresponds to TRBD1 (6 bases). CDR3 length equals 15 residues. V was pared by 0 bases and J by 2 bases, with 6 bases between. CDR1 is SGHRS, CDR2 YFSETQ, per germline.

This chain joins TRBV9 and TRBJ2-2, with D unclear. CDR3 length: 15 amino acids. V lost 4 bases and J lost 3, with 13 bases in between. Germline V gene sequence: CDR1 SGDLS, CDR2 YYNGEE. CDR3 in amino acids: CASSSQGPHTGELFF. CDR3 DNA: TGTGCCAGCAGCTCCCAAGGGCCCCACACCGGGGAGCTGTTTTTT.

The V and J genes are TRBV6-6 and TRBJ1-5, with D maybe TRBD1 (6 bases). V lost 5 bases and J lost 3, with 11 bases in between. Germline V gene sequence: CDR1 MNHNY, CDR2 SVGAGI (reference sequence). The CDR3 is 14 residues long. In nucleotides, the CDR3 is TGTGCCAGCAGTGCCACAGGGTACAATCAGCCCCAGCATTTT. It translates to CASSATGYNQPQHF.

The V and J genes are TRBV5-1 and TRBJ2-5; D tentatively reads TRBD1 or TRBD2 (5 bases each). CDR3 length: 13 amino acids. The V gene lost 7 bases and the J gene lost 0 bases, with 10 bases spanning the gap. Germline V gives CDR1 SGHRS, CDR2 YFSETQ. The CDR3 DNA reads TGCGCCAGCTGGGGACGGAACCAAGAGACCCAGTACTTC. It translates to CASWGRNQETQYF.

CDR3 amino acids: CASSPWQATNEKLFF. DNA for the CDR3: TGTGCCAGCAGCCCGTGGCAGGCAACTAATGAAAAACTGTTTTTT. This sequence joins TRBV7-9 and TRBJ1-4; D unclear. The V gene lost 5 bases and the J gene lost 0 bases, with 10 bases spanning the gap. This CDR3 region has 15 residues. Per germline, CDR1 SEHNR and CDR2 FQNEAQ (reference sequence).

This clone was picked up one time. The chain employs TRBV5-4 and TRBJ2-5; 9 nucleotides align to TRBD1. TRBJ2-7 explains the end of the DNA better; the J call may be wrong. Germline values: CDR1 SGHNT, CDR2 YYREEE (reference sequence). CDR3 length: 14 amino acids. The CDR3 is CASSSSPTGGEQYF. The CDR3 DNA is TGTGCCAGCAGCTCAAGTCCGACAGGGGGCGAGCAGTACTTC.

This chain joins TRBV5-1 and TRBJ1-5; the match to TRBD1 covers 8 bases. CDR3 length equals 13 residues. Germline V gene lookup returns CDR1 SGHRS and CDR2 YFSETQ. The ends lost 5 bases at V and 6 bases at J; junction bases unmatched: 4. The CDR3 protein is CASRQGAGQPQHF. The CDR3, as DNA: TGCGCCAGCAGGCAGGGGGCTGGTCAGCCCCAGCATTTT. Full variable domain (missing parts from reference TRBV5-1 and TRBJ1-5): KAGVTQTPRYLIKTRGQQVTLSCSPISGHRSVSWYQQTPGQGLQFLFEYFSETQRNKGNFPGRFSGRQFSNSRSEMNVSTLELGDSALYLCASRQGAGQPQHFGDGTRLSIL.

The chain combines TRBV6-1 with TRBJ2-1, with 9 bases that match TRBD1. Germline loops: CDR1 MNHNS, CDR2 SASEGT. This CDR3 spans 14 amino acids. V dropped 0 bases and J dropped 13; count of bases not matched to a gene: 7. This CDR3 is CASSEASWGQGQFF. CDR3 coding DNA: TGTGCCAGCAGTGAAGCGTCATGGGGACAGGGCCAGTTCTTC.

The V call is TRBV5-6, the J call TRBJ1-2, with D perhaps TRBD1 (6 bases). The CDR3 is 16 residues long. The V end was cut by 7 bases, the J end by 8 bases, with 27 bases between. Germline CDR1 reads SGHDT; CDR2 reads YYEEEE. The CDR3 spells CASAADTGLPNEGYTF. CDR3 nucleotide sequence: TGTGCCAGCGCAGCGGATACAGGGCTCCCCAATGAGGGCTACACCTTC.

This chain connects TRBV5-6 to TRBJ1-5; a weak D match, TRBD1 (6 bases). Germline CDR1 is SGHDT and CDR2 is YYEEEE. The CDR3 consists of 14 residues. V lost 1 base, J lost 6 bases, and 11 bases lay in between. CDR3 protein: CASSLWGGSQPQHF. The CDR3 bases are TGTGCCAGCAGCTTGTGGGGGGGCTCTCAGCCCCAGCATTTT.

This clone was detected once. The junction and the germline gene differ at one end; a read error may be behind it. V usage is TRBV5-1 and J usage is TRBJ2-1; D not certain. This CDR3 spans 11 amino acids. Germline V gene lookup returns CDR1 SGHRS and CDR2 YFSETQ. The CDR3 loop reads CASSFSDEQFF. For the CDR3, the DNA is TGCGCCAGCAGCTTTAGTGATGAACAGTTCTTC.

This chain links TRBV11-2 with TRBJ1-1, with 7 nucleotides matching TRBD1. Trimming at V came to 1 base and at J to 4 bases, leaving 9 bases not matched to a gene. Per the germline V gene, CDR1 is SGHAT and CDR2 is FQNNGV. This CDR3 is 16 amino acids long. CDR3 DNA: TGTGCCAGCAGCTTAGGGAGGGCCCAGGGGGGCACTGAAGCTTTCTTT. Translating it yields CASSLGRAQGGTEAFF.

This clone was seen a handful of times. The same CDR3 can be traced to other DNA sequences in this sample. V and J are TRBV19 and TRBJ1-1; a weak D match, TRBD1 (5 bases). Trimming took off 3 bases at V and 4 bases at J, with 9 bases between the two ends. Germline CDR1 LNHDA, CDR2 SQIVND (reference sequence). This CDR3 has 13 amino acids. DNA of the CDR3: TGTGCCAGTAGTATCGGGGGTCCCACTGAAGCTTTCTTT. Translation: CASSIGGPTEAFF.

This clone was seen only a few times. The CDR3 protein is CASRKDRANEKLFF. Here the CDR3 DNA reads TGTGCCAGCAGGAAGGACAGGGCAAATGAAAAACTGTTTTTT. The chain joins TRBV28 to TRBJ1-4; 8 bases line up with TRBD1. The CDR3 is 14 residues long. Germline V gene sequence: CDR1 MDHEN, CDR2 SYDVKM. V was pared by 6 bases and J by 5 bases, with 5 bases of the junction left unmatched.

The rearrangement uses TRBV6-1 and TRBJ1-2; tentatively, D is TRBD1 (5 bases). From germline, CDR1 is MNHNS and CDR2 SASEGT. This CDR3 contains 15 residues. Trimming took off 3 bases at V and 2 bases at J, with 13 bases between the two ends. CDR3 residues: CASSDVQGPNYGYTF. The DNA for the CDR3 is TGTGCCAGCAGTGATGTGCAGGGTCCCAACTATGGCTACACCTTC.

The V call is TRBV10-3, the J call TRBJ1-2; D not certain. V was shortened by 1 base and J by 2 bases, with 11 bases between the two germline ends. The germline gives CDR1 ENHRY, CDR2 SYGVKD. The length of the CDR3 is 15 residues. CDR3 DNA: TGTGCCATCAGTGAGTATATAGAGCTGAACTATGGCTACACCTTC. As protein: CAISEYIELNYGYTF.

This clone appeared a few times. V is TRBV4-1 and J is TRBJ1-5; D unclear. Germline values: CDR1 MGHRA, CDR2 YSYEKL. CDR3 length: 14 residues. Trimming cost V 1 base and J 6 bases, with 10 bases left between them. In DNA, the CDR3 is TGCGCCAGCAGCCAAGTTGAGAACGCTCAGCCCCAGCATTTT. Protein: CASSQVENAQPQHF.

The J gene is TRBJ2-3, the V gene TRBV7-2; 8 bases align to TRBD2. V lost 1 base to trimming and J lost 14 bases; unmatched junction nucleotides: 8. This CDR3 contains 13 residues. Per germline, CDR1 SGHTA and CDR2 FQGNSA. In DNA, the CDR3 is TGTGCCAGCAGCTTAGACGGGGGGGCGTTTTCGTATTTT. Amino acids: CASSLDGGAFSYF.

This clone was counted a few times. The gene calls are TRBV11-2 and TRBJ2-2; D may match TRBD1 or TRBD2 (5 bases each). The CDR3 is 17 residues long. Germline V lookup: CDR1 SGHAT, CDR2 FQNNGV. The V end was cut by 5 bases, the J end by 2 bases, with 18 bases between. CDR3 residues: CASSLALDTINTGELFF. The CDR3 coding sequence is TGTGCCAGCAGCCTAGCACTGGACACCATCAACACCGGGGAGCTGTTTTTT.

The chain links TRBV2 to TRBJ2-5, with 8 nucleotides matching TRBD1. Per the germline V gene, CDR1 is SNHLY and CDR2 is FYNNEI. This CDR3 spans 14 amino acids. V was pared by 6 bases and J by 5 bases, with 8 bases of the junction left unmatched. The CDR3 sequence is CASRDLRGLETQYF. As DNA, the CDR3 is TGTGCCAGCAGGGACCTCAGGGGGCTGGAGACCCAGTACTTC.

The rearrangement links TRBV4-2 to TRBJ1-2, with D uncertain. The CDR3 covers 13 residues. Trimming removed 1 base from V and 5 bases from J, with 8 bases in between. Germline lookup yields CDR1 LGHNA and CDR2 YNFKEQ. CDR3 DNA: TGTGCCAGCAGCCAAGGGGTAGGTTATGGCTACACCTTC. Translated: CASSQGVGYGYTF.

This chain joins TRBV7-9 and TRBJ1-4, with D possibly matching TRBD1 (5 bases). V was trimmed by 3 bases and J by 7 bases, leaving 12 bases between them. CDR3 size: 14 residues. In germline, CDR1 is SEHNR, CDR2 FQNEAQ (reference sequence). Here the CDR3 reads CASSFFGGGEKLFF. The DNA for the CDR3 is TGTGCCAGCAGCTTCTTCGGCGGGGGTGAAAAACTGTTTTTT.

The chain is built from TRBV14 and TRBJ1-6; TRBD1 matches 8 bases. This CDR3 has 13 amino acids. Germline loops: CDR1 SGHDN, CDR2 FVKESK. Losses at the gene ends were 3 bases for V and 14 bases for J; bases not matched to a gene: 6. This CDR3 is CASSQSGQATLHF. The CDR3 DNA reads as TGTGCCAGCAGCCAGTCGGGACAGGCCACCCTCCACTTT.